This T cell receptor beta chain was observed in a study of beta chain features in type 1 diabetes. Whole-study results and caveats: PCR could preferentially amplify shorter templates, alike in patients and controls. Researchers report that Type 1 diabetes patients had moderately but significantly shorter TCRB CDR3s across all four CD4+ subsets.

On this clone itself: Its antigen remains unknown.

This CDR3 contains 14 residues. Trimming took 5 bases from V and 2 from J, leaving 14 bases between them. CDR1 and CDR2 from the germline V gene are SGHRS and YFSETQ. cDNA synthesis used the whole RNA isolate, giving expressed TCRB sequences. The data were produced by immunoSEQ multiplex PCR, yet TCRdb's version contains in-frame clones alone and is incomplete. Here the sample spans 350,000 to 400,000 clones, roughly 16% being singletons. This clonotype was obtained from a woman aged 18-30 years in good health. Sequenced sample: naive CD4+ T cells from blood. V is TRBV5-1 and J is TRBJ2-7, with a weak D call TRBD2 (6 bases). The CDR3 is CASRAGGLAYEQYF. CDR3 coding DNA: TGCGCCAGCAGGGCCGGAGGGCTTGCCTACGAGCAGTACTTC.